One sample yielded the 17 T cell receptor beta chains listed below, sequenced in a study of blood T cell repertoires in COVID-19. Libraries were prepared by immunoSEQ multiplex PCR; TCRdb keeps only in-frame clonotypes and omits some of them. The table includes 110,000 or so clones, 86% detected once. The sample was peripheral blood. Every receptor here comes from a man between 70 and 80 years old who had recovered from COVID-19.

This clone has a single count. V gene TRBV28 combines with J gene TRBJ1-3; tentatively, D is TRBD1 (5 bases). The V and J ends lost 4 bases and 2 bases respectively, with 6 bases between them. The length of the CDR3 is 13 residues. CDR1 is MDHEN and CDR2 is SYDVKM in the germline V gene. The CDR3 protein is CASSSRAGNTIYF. The CDR3 nucleotides are TGTGCCAGCAGTTCCAGGGCTGGAAACACCATATATTTT.

V is TRBV9 and J is TRBJ2-5, with 7 bases matching TRBD1. The CDR3 runs 17 residues. With V trimmed by 0 bases and J by 5 bases, 13 bases remained unmatched. The germline CDR1 and CDR2 sequences are SGDLS and YYNGEE. The CDR3 here is CASSVGPRATQGETQYF. Written as DNA, the CDR3 is TGTGCCAGCAGCGTAGGCCCCCGGGCTACACAGGGGGAGACCCAGTACTTC.

The chain is built from TRBV2 and TRBJ1-1, with 9 bases lining up with TRBD1. This CDR3 has 15 amino acids. Trimming at V came to 8 bases and at J to 3 bases, leaving 10 bases not matched to a gene. Germline V CDR1 and CDR2: SNHLY, FYNNEI. CDR3 in amino acids: CASLGGGQGHTEAFF. The CDR3 nucleotides read TGTGCCAGCTTGGGGGGGGGACAGGGCCACACTGAAGCTTTCTTT.

The V call is TRBV5-1, the J call TRBJ1-1, with 9 bases lining up with TRBD1. The germline V gene encodes CDR1 SGHRS and CDR2 YFSETQ. Trimming at V came to 4 bases and at J to 7 bases, leaving 2 bases not matched to a gene. There are 12 residues in the CDR3. The CDR3 spells CASSRDRVEAFF. CDR3 nucleotides: TGCGCCAGCAGCCGGGACAGGGTTGAAGCTTTCTTT.

The J gene is TRBJ1-4, the V gene TRBV20-1; TRBD1 agrees at 7 bases. Per the germline V gene, CDR1 is DFQATT and CDR2 is SNEGSKA (reference sequence). The CDR3 runs 13 residues. With V trimmed by 3 bases and J by 7 bases, 5 bases remained unmatched. CDR3: CSASEGAGEKLFF. The CDR3 coding sequence is TGCAGTGCTAGTGAGGGGGCGGGTGAAAAACTGTTTTTT.

The gene calls are TRBV29-1 and TRBJ2-7; 9 bases are a match to TRBD2. Losses at the gene ends were 7 bases for V and 6 bases for J; bases not matched to a gene: 10. CDR1 and CDR2 from the germline V gene are SQVTM and ANQGSEA. This CDR3 is built from 13 residues. CDR3 in DNA: TGCAGCGGCCGGGGGACTAGCTACGCCGAGCAGTACTTC. Encoded protein: CSGRGTSYAEQYF.

The V gene is TRBV3-1 (or the pseudogene TRBV3-2), the J gene TRBJ2-2, with D possibly TRBD2 on 6 matching bases. Germline lookup yields CDR1 LGHDT and CDR2 YNNKEL (reference sequence). The V end lost 0 bases, the J end lost 2 bases, and 10 bases lay between the germline ends. The CDR3 loop spans 16 amino acids. As DNA, the CDR3 is TGTGCCAGCAGCCAAGAAATAGCGGAAAACACCGGGGAGCTGTTTTTT. This encodes CASSQEIAENTGELFF.

V and J are TRBV6-5 and TRBJ2-7; 8 bases agree with TRBD2. The germline V gene has CDR1 MNHEY and CDR2 SVGAGI. The CDR3 consists of 14 residues. V dropped 5 bases and J dropped 6; count of bases not matched to a gene: 9. CDR3 coding DNA: TGTGCCAGCAGTAGGGCAAGCGGGGGCGGCGAGCAGTACTTC. Protein: CASSRASGGGEQYF.

The chain couples TRBV7-9 to TRBJ2-1; 14 nucleotides align to TRBD2. This CDR3 contains 14 residues. The junction had 5 bases not matched to a gene; V was cut back by 10 bases and J by 6 bases. Germline V CDR1 and CDR2: SEHNR, FQNEAQ (reference sequence). The DNA of the CDR3 is TGTGCCACCGGGACTAGCGGGAGTGTCAATGAGCAGTTCTTC. This sequence encodes CATGTSGSVNEQFF.

A few counts support this clone. The CDR3 coding sequence is TGTGCCAGCAGTGCAATGATTAGCACTGAAGCTTTCTTT. As protein: CASSAMISTEAFF. The rearrangement uses TRBV6-2 or TRBV6-3 and TRBJ1-1; D is uncertain. The ends were cut back, 5 bases at V and 4 bases at J, with 11 bases in the middle. This CDR3 region has 13 residues. Looked up from germline, CDR1 is MNHEY and CDR2 is SVGEGT.

V is TRBV14 and J is TRBJ1-6, with a tentative D call TRBD1 (5 bases). Germline CDR1 SGHDN, CDR2 FVKESK. Trimming cost V 1 base and J 0 bases, with 13 bases left between them. The CDR3 runs to 18 residues. The CDR3 DNA sequence: TGTGCCAGCAGCCAAGCATCGCGGGGGATCTCCTATAATTCACCCCTCCACTTT. Translating it yields CASSQASRGISYNSPLHF.

This chain joins TRBV29-1 and TRBJ1-6, with D possibly matching TRBD1 (6 bases). The V gene's germline CDR1 is SQVTM and CDR2 ANQGSEA. V lost 6 bases to trimming and J lost 0 bases, with 18 bases between them. The CDR3 consists of 17 residues. The CDR3 nucleotides are TGCAGCGTCAACGGGTGGGGACAAAGCTCCTATAATTCACCCCTCCACTTT. Protein: CSVNGWGQSSYNSPLHF.

The CDR3 region has the DNA TGTGCCAGCAACCCGAGGGACAGGTCCTACGAGCAGTACTTC. Protein product: CASNPRDRSYEQYF. V gene TRBV7-9 combines with J gene TRBJ2-7; 8 nucleotides align to TRBD1. Trimming removed 7 bases from V and 1 base from J; junction bases left unmatched: 6. CDR1 is SEHNR and CDR2 is FQNEAQ in the germline V gene (reference sequence). The CDR3 extends over 14 amino acids.

The V call is TRBV5-1, the J call TRBJ1-2; D is perhaps TRBD1 (6 bases). This CDR3 comprises 14 residues. Germline lookup yields CDR1 SGHRS and CDR2 YFSETQ. V dropped 4 bases and J dropped 3 bases, with 13 bases sitting between them. The CDR3 region has the DNA TGCGCCAGCAGCCCACAGGGATTGGACTATGGCTACACCTTC. Translating it yields CASSPQGLDYGYTF.

The chain carries TRBV24-1 and TRBJ1-2; D is uncertain. From germline, CDR1 is KGHDR and CDR2 SFDVKD. The CDR3 consists of 13 residues. The V gene lost 1 base and the J gene lost 7 bases, with 9 bases spanning the gap. CDR3 nucleotide sequence: TGTGCCACCAGTGATTTCACCGGGTTTGGCTACACCTTC. It translates to CATSDFTGFGYTF.

The chain links TRBV4-3 to TRBJ1-2; 8 bases are shared with TRBD1. The ends lost 6 bases at V and 4 bases at J; junction bases unmatched: 10. This CDR3 contains 15 residues. CDR1 and CDR2 from the germline V gene are LGHNA and YSLEER. The CDR3 nucleotides read TGCGCCAGCAGATCTTCGACAGGGGAGGTCTATGGCTACACCTTC. It specifies CASRSSTGEVYGYTF.

This clone was picked up a small number of times. V and J are TRBV2 and TRBJ2-7; perhaps TRBD2 as D (6 bases). The CDR3 has 15 amino acids. V was shortened by 6 bases and J by 1 base, with 16 bases between the two germline ends. Germline V gene lookup returns CDR1 SNHLY and CDR2 FYNNEI. The CDR3 sequence is CASRWDLARSYEQYF. The CDR3 DNA is TGTGCCAGCAGATGGGACTTAGCACGGTCCTACGAGCAGTACTTC.